This T cell receptor (beta chain) was sequenced in a study of Graves' ophthalmopathy and Graves' hyperthyroidism. The study's findings and limits: A 13-signature model separated ophthalmopathy from stable hyperthyroidism, just over 85% sensitivity, around 81% specificity.

The CDR3 has 15 residues. V dropped 4 bases and J dropped 5 bases, with 17 bases sitting between them. Per the germline V gene, CDR1 is MNHEY and CDR2 is SVGAGI. Other autoimmune diseases, uncontrolled infections, pregnancy or lactation led to the exclusion of patients. The study amplified TCR beta CDR3 regions using RNA transcripts. RT-PCR was first run with HTBI primers, then multiplex PCR in a second round. One entry per CDR3 protein results from TCRdb running MiXCR on the multiplex PCR reads. This sample has about 480,000 distinct CDR3 sequences, with approximately 15% found just once. This clonotype was seen ten or more times. The antigen remains unidentified.

Sequenced sample: blood. The chain has TRBV6-5 and TRBJ1-1, with D perhaps matching TRBD1 (6 bases). The TCR was taken from a woman under 40 with Graves' ophthalmopathy. The chain's CDR3 is CASSSGNRVGTEAFF. In DNA, the CDR3 is TGTGCCAGCAGTTCGGGCAACAGGGTAGGAACTGAAGCTTTCTTT.